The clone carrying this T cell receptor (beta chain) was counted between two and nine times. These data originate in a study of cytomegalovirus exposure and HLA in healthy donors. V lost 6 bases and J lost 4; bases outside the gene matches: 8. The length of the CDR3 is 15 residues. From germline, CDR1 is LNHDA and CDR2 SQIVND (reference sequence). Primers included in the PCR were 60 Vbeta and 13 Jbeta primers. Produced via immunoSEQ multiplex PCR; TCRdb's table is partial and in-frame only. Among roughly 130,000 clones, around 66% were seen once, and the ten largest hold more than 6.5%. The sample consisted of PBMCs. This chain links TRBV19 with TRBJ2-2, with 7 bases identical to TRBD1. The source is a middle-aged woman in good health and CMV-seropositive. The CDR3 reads CASSNRGLSTGELFF. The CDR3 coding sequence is TGTGCCAGTAGCAACAGGGGTCTTTCCACCGGGGAGCTGTTTTTT.